Listed below are T cell receptor beta chains from one sample, sequenced in a study of blood T cell repertoires in COVID-19. Profiling relied on immunoSEQ multiplex PCR, and the TCRdb table lists in-frame clones only, not all of them. Found here are 200,000 or so clones, roughly 87% of them singletons; the top ten hold 7% to 7.5%. What was sequenced was PBMCs or T cells enriched from blood (not recorded which). The receptors here all came from a man between 25 and 39 years old in a cohort exposed to, infected with or recovered from COVID-19 (not recorded which). The CDR3 runs from the conserved cysteine through the conserved F or W. Each record gives: J gene, clone size, CDR3 length, D gene, V gene, CDR3 protein, CDR3 DNA. The D gene is left open where the match is weak. Expanded clones are given a class, and other clones once, few, many or no size at all.

j_call: TRBJ2-1; clone_size: NA; cdr3_length: 15; d_call: TRBD2; v_call: TRBV7-2; cdr3_aa: CASSSSGRDHNEQFF; cdr3_nt: TGTGCCAGCAGCTCTAGCGGGAGGGACCACAATGAGCAGTTCTTC
j_call: TRBJ2-7; clone_size: NA; cdr3_length: 17; d_call: TRBD2; v_call: TRBV14; cdr3_aa: CASSQGTNWAGGREQYF; cdr3_nt: TGTGCCAGCAGCCAAGGGACAAATTGGGCGGGAGGCAGAGAGCAGTACTTC
j_call: TRBJ1-6; clone_size: NA; cdr3_length: 13; d_call: NA; v_call: TRBV27; cdr3_aa: CASSLSLHSPLHF; cdr3_nt: TGTGCCAGCAGTTTAAGCCTTCATTCACCCCTCCACTTT
j_call: TRBJ2-7; clone_size: NA; cdr3_length: 14; d_call: NA; v_call: TRBV19; cdr3_aa: CASSMVSGSYEQYF; cdr3_nt: TGTGCCAGTAGTATGGTCTCGGGCTCCTACGAGCAGTACTTC
j_call: TRBJ2-7; clone_size: NA; cdr3_length: 15; d_call: NA; v_call: TRBV7-9; cdr3_aa: CASSLTSRDPYEQYF; cdr3_nt: TGTGCCAGCAGCTTAACTTCGCGGGATCCCTACGAGCAGTACTTC
j_call: TRBJ2-2; clone_size: once; cdr3_length: 14; d_call: TRBD1; v_call: TRBV29-1; cdr3_aa: CSVVTGGEAGELFF; cdr3_nt: TGCAGCGTAGTGACAGGGGGCGAGGCCGGGGAGCTGTTTTTT
j_call: TRBJ1-4; clone_size: once; cdr3_length: 14; d_call: TRBD1; v_call: TRBV4-2; cdr3_aa: CASSQGQSNEKLFF; cdr3_nt: TGTGCCAGCAGCCAGGGACAGAGTAATGAAAAACTGTTTTTT
j_call: TRBJ1-5; clone_size: NA; cdr3_length: 14; d_call: TRBD1; v_call: TRBV6-5; cdr3_aa: CASRADRGYQPQHF; cdr3_nt: TGTGCCAGCAGAGCAGACAGGGGGTATCAGCCCCAGCATTTT
j_call: TRBJ2-7; clone_size: NA; cdr3_length: 14; d_call: TRBD2; v_call: TRBV27; cdr3_aa: CASSGTSGSYEQYF; cdr3_nt: TGTGCCAGCAGCGGGACTAGCGGGTCCTACGAGCAGTACTTC
j_call: TRBJ2-7; clone_size: NA; cdr3_length: 14; d_call: NA; v_call: TRBV9; cdr3_aa: CASSVGKGGYEQYF; cdr3_nt: TGTGCCAGCAGCGTAGGGAAGGGGGGGTACGAGCAGTACTTC
j_call: TRBJ1-2; clone_size: NA; cdr3_length: 15; d_call: TRBD1; v_call: TRBV27; cdr3_aa: CASSLGQGARYGYTF; cdr3_nt: TGTGCCAGCAGCCTCGGACAGGGGGCGCGCTATGGCTACACCTTC
j_call: TRBJ1-5; clone_size: NA; cdr3_length: 14; d_call: NA; v_call: TRBV7-9; cdr3_aa: CASSPGENNQPQHF; cdr3_nt: TGTGCCAGCAGCCCAGGGGAAAACAATCAGCCCCAGCATTTT
j_call: TRBJ1-3; clone_size: few; cdr3_length: 19; d_call: TRBD1; v_call: TRBV7-9; cdr3_aa: CASIPLGDRGPVSGNTIYF; cdr3_nt: TGTGCCAGCATCCCACTCGGGGACAGGGGGCCAGTCTCTGGAAACACCATATATTTT
j_call: TRBJ1-2; clone_size: NA; cdr3_length: 15; d_call: NA; v_call: TRBV7-9; cdr3_aa: CATGDPLTGDYGYTF; cdr3_nt: TGTGCCACAGGGGACCCCTTGACAGGAGATTATGGCTACACCTTC
j_call: TRBJ1-1; clone_size: NA; cdr3_length: 15; d_call: TRBD1; v_call: TRBV28; cdr3_aa: CASSLKRQGLSKAFF; cdr3_nt: TGTGCCAGCAGTTTAAAGAGACAGGGTTTGAGTAAGGCTTTCTTT